This T cell receptor beta chain was obtained from a study of regulatory T cells in long-lasting Graves disease. Overall study results and limits: Persistent disease preferred TRBV28, TRBJ1-2 and TRBJ2-5; new disease, TRBV20-1 and TRBJ2-1.

CDR3-region Arm-PCR and iRepertoire HTBI primers produced the TCR beta libraries. MiXCR, applied by TCRdb to the multiplex PCR reads, yields one record per CDR3 protein. The repertoire holds roughly 400,000 distinct CDR3 sequences, roughly 20% seen once, with less than 25% in the top ten. On this clonotype itself: The antigen remains unidentified.

The CDR3 has 19 amino acids. The V gene end was trimmed by 4 bases and the J gene end by 4 bases; junction bases not matched to a gene: 12. Germline CDR1 reads MNHGY; CDR2 reads SVAAGI. Indicated time point: persistent/refractory GD, antithyroid drugs over 5 years with positive TRAb. PBMC-derived RNA was used for the TCR library. The material was peripheral blood mononuclear cells (PBMCs), obtained when the disease was refractory, from a patient treated with antithyroid drugs. This sequence joins TRBV6-9 and TRBJ2-2; 13 nucleotides line up with TRBD2. The sequence came from a female donor with Graves disease. The CDR3 here is CASSSPGLAGSRATGELFF. The CDR3, as DNA: TGTGCCAGCAGTTCCCCGGGACTAGCGGGATCGCGGGCCACCGGGGAGCTGTTTTTT.